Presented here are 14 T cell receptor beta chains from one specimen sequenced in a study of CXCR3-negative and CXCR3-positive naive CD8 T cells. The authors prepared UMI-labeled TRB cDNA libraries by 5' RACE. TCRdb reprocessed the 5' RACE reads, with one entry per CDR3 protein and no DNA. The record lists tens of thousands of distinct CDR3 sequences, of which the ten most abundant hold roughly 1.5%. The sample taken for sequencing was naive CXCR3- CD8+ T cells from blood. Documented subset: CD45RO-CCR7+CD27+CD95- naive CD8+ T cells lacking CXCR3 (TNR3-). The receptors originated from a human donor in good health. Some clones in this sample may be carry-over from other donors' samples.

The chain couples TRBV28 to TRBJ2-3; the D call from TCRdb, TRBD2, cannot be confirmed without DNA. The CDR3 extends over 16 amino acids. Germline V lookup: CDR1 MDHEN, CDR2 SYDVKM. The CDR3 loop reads CASRFPGGISTDTQYF.

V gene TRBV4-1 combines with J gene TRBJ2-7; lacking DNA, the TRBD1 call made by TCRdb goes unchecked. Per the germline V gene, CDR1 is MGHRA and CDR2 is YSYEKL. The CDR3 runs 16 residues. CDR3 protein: CASSQDGLGGAYEQYF.

CDR3 sequence reads: CASSQALAGNSYEQYF. The chain combines TRBV4-1 with TRBJ2-7; the TCRdb D gene call, TRBD2, has no DNA to confirm it. The CDR3 length is 16 residues. Looked up from germline, CDR1 is MGHRA and CDR2 is YSYEKL.

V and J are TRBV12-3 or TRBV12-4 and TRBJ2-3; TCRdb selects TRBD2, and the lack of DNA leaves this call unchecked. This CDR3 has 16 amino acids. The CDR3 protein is CASSFGGGPRADTQYF.

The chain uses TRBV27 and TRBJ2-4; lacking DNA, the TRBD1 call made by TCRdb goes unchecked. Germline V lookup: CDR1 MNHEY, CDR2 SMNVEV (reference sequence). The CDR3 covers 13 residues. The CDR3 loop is CASSTRRDRVQYF.

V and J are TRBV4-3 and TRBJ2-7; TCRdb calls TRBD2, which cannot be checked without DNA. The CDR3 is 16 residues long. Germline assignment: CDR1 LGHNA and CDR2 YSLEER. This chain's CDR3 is CASSQTKGRPSYEQYF.

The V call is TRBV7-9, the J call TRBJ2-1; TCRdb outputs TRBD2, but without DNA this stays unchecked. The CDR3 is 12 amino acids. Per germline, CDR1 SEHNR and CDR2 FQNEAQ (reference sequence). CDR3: CASSSGGVQQFF.

The CDR3: CSAPGNSPLHF. V and J are TRBV20-1 and TRBJ1-6; TCRdb indicates TRBD1, and absent DNA this call remains unverified. The CDR3 sequence is 11 residues long. Germline-derived CDR1 and CDR2 are DFQATT and SNEGSKA (reference sequence).

CDR3 loop: CASSFDSYWQFF. This chain connects TRBV5-5 to TRBJ2-1. The CDR3 contains 12 residues. CDR1 and CDR2 (germline): SGHKS, YYEKEE (reference sequence).

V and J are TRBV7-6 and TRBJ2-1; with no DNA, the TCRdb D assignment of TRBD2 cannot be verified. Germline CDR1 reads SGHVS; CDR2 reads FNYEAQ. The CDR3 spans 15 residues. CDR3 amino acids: CASSRLAGGEGEQFF.

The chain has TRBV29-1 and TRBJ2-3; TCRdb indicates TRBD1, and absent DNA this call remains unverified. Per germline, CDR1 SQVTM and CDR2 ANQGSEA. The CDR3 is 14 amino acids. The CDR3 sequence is CSVDRGGYEDTQYF.

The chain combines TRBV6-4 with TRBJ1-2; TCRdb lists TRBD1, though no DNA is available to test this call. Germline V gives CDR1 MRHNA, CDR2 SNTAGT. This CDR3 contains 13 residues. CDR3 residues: CASSDGQHYGYTF.

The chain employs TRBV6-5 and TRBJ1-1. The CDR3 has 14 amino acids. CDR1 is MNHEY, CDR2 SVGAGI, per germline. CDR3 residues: CASSTLYAATEAFF.

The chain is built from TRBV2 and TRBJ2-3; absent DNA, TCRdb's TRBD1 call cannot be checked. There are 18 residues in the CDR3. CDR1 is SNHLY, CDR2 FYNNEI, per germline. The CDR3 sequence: CASSEPAPATSVLDTQYF.